This T cell receptor (beta chain) was obtained from a study of vaccination and CD4 T cells after COVID-19. Turning to the study itself: Participants got two doses of BNT162b2 or mRNA-1273 vaccine.

CD4+ T cells that had been cultured provided DNA sequenced with the Oncomine TCR Beta short-read assay. The genomic DNA was obtained from cultured CD4+ T cells by extraction with the QIAamp micro DNA kit. TCRdb reprocessed the PCR reads with MiXCR, giving one entry per CDR3 protein. The sample includes 9,000 to 10,000 distinct CDR3 sequences, over 30% of them seen just once. Comments on this clonotype: The target antigen is unknown.

Treatment in this sample: approximately 9-day PBMC culture with coronavirus spike peptide pools or control peptides (ViraFEST assay). CD4+ T-cell collection from the unexposed donor predated the COVID-19 pandemic (2011-2018). Under the ViraFEST approach, antigen-specific T cells were expanded with peptide pools and TCRs subsequently sequenced. Fresh replacement IL-2 medium substituted for half the medium on days 3 and 7. CD4+ T cells were isolated by negative selection after 10 days of culture. V trimming: 6 bases; J trimming: 1 base; junction bases outside the gene matches: 4. This CDR3 has 17 amino acids. Per the germline V gene, CDR1 is MNHEY and CDR2 is SMNVEV (reference sequence).

This TCR came from a human donor in good health. What was sequenced was CD4+ T cells from blood, cultured in vitro. The chain carries TRBV27 and TRBJ2-2, with 14 positions matching TRBD2. CDR3 bases: TGTGCCAGCAGCCGGGGACTAGCGGGAGTGAACACCGGGGAGCTGTTTTTT. Translation gives CASSRGLAGVNTGELFF.